This TCR beta chain appears in the sequencing data of a study of cytomegalovirus exposure and HLA in healthy donors (dated by TCRdb to about 2017). Some background on the complete study: An earlier analysis of several hundred of the donors reported 250 to 300 Gb of sequence data and 95 million to 120 million unique TCR beta sequences obtained from about 180 million T cells. In addition to the first cohort of roughly 700 subjects, a separate validation cohort of 120 different subjects was used. Roughly five DR-DQ haplotypes were handled as single units for association and clustering because linkage in the cohort was strong. The study aimed to test whether signatures of past pathogen exposure could be identified by cataloging public T cell receptors. Donor age, sex, ethnicity and CMV serostatus were collected together with the repertoire data. In a later genetic analysis, genome-wide SNP genotypes for about 55% of the roughly 700 donors were used, and that subset was treated as a discovery cohort. A later analysis re-analyzed previously published TCR beta repertoires from about 730 donors and added high-resolution HLA genotyping to study TCR occurrence patterns. On average, about 240,000 unique TCR beta nucleotide sequences were sequenced per donor among about 400 genotyped donors of the cohort, with about 17% of those sequences being non-productive. The later analysis used no new phenotypic data to find candidate immune exposures, relying instead on TCR beta sequences and their occurrence across donors. Every discovery cohort repertoire had been produced on one sequencing platform. The study combined high-throughput TCR immunosequencing, statistical association of individual TCRs with disease status, and machine learning to predict cytomegalovirus infection status. Among the 398 genotyped donors, under 90% belonged to the genetic ancestry cluster associated with self-reported Caucasian donors. Both class I and class II loci were covered by HLA typing, at four-digit resolution. The T cell repertoires of some 700 subjects were profiled by immunosequencing and related to cytomegalovirus serostatus. Roughly 300 gigabases of sequencing data and around 88 million unique TCR sequences made up an early release that covered 500 to 700 HLA-typed donors. In an earlier analysis of 550 to 700 of the donors, high-throughput TCR beta sequencing was used to judge whether each TCR beta V gene segment behaved as functional or pseudogenic. The number of donors typed differed by locus, with 629-630 for A, B, C, DRB1 and DQB1, approximately 500 for DQA1, about 610 for DPA1, and 400 to 490 for DPB1. Beyond this particular receptor, the publication reports: Compared with equally common non-associated chains, HLA-associated TCR beta chains in a later analysis were more clonally expanded and had lower generation probabilities. In the study, about 150 TCR beta chains were listed as associated with cytomegalovirus. Broadly in line with IMGT annotations, most TCR beta V segments showed up in productive rearrangements about 90% or about 30% of the time in an earlier analysis of under 700 of the donors. When HLA alleles, especially DR and DQ, strongly co-occurred, attributing TCR associations to individual alleles was difficult. A later analysis found that TCR association rates varied across HLA loci, with DRB1 alleles showing the most associated TCRs and HLA-C alleles the fewest. In a later analysis, several top co-occurrence clusters were reported to appear linked to parvovirus B19, influenza, CMV and Epstein-Barr virus. Because counts were too low, seventeen rarely observed V segments, including chromosome 9 orphons, were excluded from the earlier analysis of around 640 of the donors. A further reported finding was that TCR beta sequences accurately predicted the HLA-A and HLA-B alleles for most subjects in the first cohort. In vitro tests confirmed that a few of the cytomegalovirus-associated TCR beta chains recognize cytomegalovirus antigens. The authors suggested that the approach could potentially be generalized to other disease states and immunological phenotypes. A group of highly shared sequence variants was considered likely to be a technical artifact of the sequencing pipeline. In this cohort, only TCR beta chains were sequenced, and detectable features were limited by the absence of alpha or paired-chain data. Across donors, most TCR sequences were observed very rarely, whereas some public TCRs were present in many individuals. At a false discovery rate of 0.05, a later analysis linked under 20,000 TCR beta sequences to specific HLA alleles. Immune exposure information for the cohort was limited to CMV serostatus. An association between a missense DCLRE1C variant and V-gene and J-gene trimming of TCR beta chains was found in a later genetic analysis and replicated in an independent cohort. Cytomegalovirus status was reported to be diagnosed by the classifier with high specificity and sensitivity in both the original and validation cohorts. Linkage disequilibrium might explain the correlated functional status among segregating V segments, but an unknown experimental factor could not be ruled out. Because HLA typing was unavailable for some donors at each locus, only the typed subset was used in association tests. In a later analysis, most CMV-associated TCR beta chains were found to appear HLA-restricted, with HLA associations seemingly driven largely by CMV exposure. Compared with the 666-donor mean, donors in an Asian-associated ancestry cluster had fewer N-insertions in productive TCRs, according to a later genetic analysis. Some IMGT-functional V segments, including TRBV6-2 and TRBV6-3, could not be told apart with the 87-base-pair reads, so those segments were excluded. Roughly uniform sequencing depth across donors was assumed in presence/absence analyses, although this assumption may not hold.

On this clone: Its binding antigen is unknown. Nothing much larger sits one base from this clone, and base qualities are not available.

The cohort comprised some 680 healthy bone marrow donors. At the time of sampling, every cohort member was nominally healthy, though immune exposures that went unrecorded were likely present. The donor tested CMV seropositive and was one of the 289 seropositive cohort members. A peripheral blood sample was collected from each donor, and TCR beta sequencing was performed on peripheral blood mononuclear cells. Genomic DNA was extracted from the blood cell samples with the Qiagen DNeasy Blood Extraction Kit. The germline V gene sets CDR1 to MNHEY and CDR2 to SVGAGI. Its CDR3 holds 15 amino acids, cysteine through phenylalanine. Solely the CDR3 DNA is kept, with 45 bases framed from the first base. Unmatched junction bases come to 6, with V trimmed by 6 bases and J by 2 bases. Library prep was done by the immunoSEQ multiplex PCR assay. For the multiplex PCR, a mixture combining 60 forward primers for TCR Vbeta segments and 13 reverse primers for TCR Jbeta segments was used. The CDR3 region of rearranged TCR beta genes was amplified from genomic DNA with a multiplex PCR assay. The amplified TCR beta libraries were sequenced on the Illumina HiSeq System as 87-base-pair reads. Per the authors' processing: Across the 500 to 750 repertoires, a later analysis counted some 81 million unique TCR beta chains, about 10 million of which were shared by at least two donors. A nearest-neighbor algorithm error-corrected the raw reads and collapsed the reads into unique sequences, merging closely related sequences to remove PCR and sequencing errors. Alignment of CDR3 sequences to IMGT reference sequences was used to assign V, D and J gene segments. For a sequence to be retained, at least a six-nucleotide match to both a V gene segment and a J gene segment was required. Rearrangements were classified as productive when the CDR3 lacked stop codons and remained in frame with V and J, and all other rearrangements were classified as non-productive. Following IMGT convention, CDR3 was defined as the stretch from the second conserved V-encoded cysteine to the conserved J-encoded phenylalanine. Sequences without an unambiguous match to a single V gene segment were excluded from the earlier analysis of over 500 of the donors. In an earlier analysis of roughly 500 of the donors, V segments were called functional above 56.7% productive rearrangements and were called segregating when the between-donor standard deviation exceeded 5%. A statistical classification framework was built to diagnose cytomegalovirus status from the catalog of TCR beta chain sequences. A later analysis assigned V and J genes by comparing TCR nucleotide sequences with IMGT/GENE-DB human TR gene sequences. The TCRdist pipeline was used in a later analysis to assign CDR3 sequences and most-parsimonious VDJ recombination scenarios. In a later analysis, each TCR beta chain was defined by its CDR3 amino acid sequence together with its V-gene family, and reads lacking a unique V-gene family were excluded. A later analysis removed 500 to 650 highly shared, low-generation-probability nucleotide sequences to deal with suspected cross-contamination and a sequencing artifact. In a later analysis, a clonal expansion index was calculated for each public chain from normalized within-repertoire ranks of inferred template counts. In a later analysis, generation probabilities were computed using a VDJ recombination model fitted to out-of-frame rearrangements, and the results were checked against IGoR. In a later analysis, hypergeometric tests were used to score TCR-TCR, TCR-HLA and TCR-CMV co-occurrence, with a repertoire-size bias correction applied to TCR pairs. A later analysis estimated false discovery rates by permuting HLA or CMV assignments 20 times. In a later analysis, co-occurring TCRs were grouped using DBSCAN, and TCRdist sequence similarity was added for clustering within HLA-allele-positive subsets. Co-occurrence clustering excluded repertoires with fewer than 30,000 or more than 120,000 public chains, plus five with anomalous nucleotide sharing. The immuneACCESS repertoire file appears here via TCRdb, limited to in-frame rearrangements. These files lack a portion of the clones; in checked studies, under half of the deficit traces to unresolved V genes, and the cause of the others is not known. D and trimming were read from the DNA, whereas the V and J calls and clone size are those reported in that table. The sample table records approximately 150,000 clones; more than 65% of these occur just once. The ten largest clonotypes hold around 6.2% of the sample.

The TCR comes from a man aged 30 to 39 in good health and CMV-seropositive. The rearrangement combines TRBV6-5 with TRBJ2-2; the junction holds 7 bases that match TRBD1. The sample taken for sequencing was PBMCs. The CDR3 loop reads CASSPGQLNTGELFF. At the DNA level, the sequence is TGTGCCAGCAGCCCGGGACAGCTTAACACCGGGGAGCTGTTTTTT.